This T cell receptor beta chain was sequenced during a study of Graves' ophthalmopathy and Graves' hyperthyroidism. Study-level information: Peripheral blood sampling preceded any treatment and occurred at initial diagnosis.

A few counts support this clonotype. What it binds is not known. A much larger clone sits a single nucleotide away, making a read error possible. Losses at the gene ends were 9 bases for V and 6 bases for J; bases not matched to a gene: 5. The CDR3 sequence is 13 residues long. CDR1 is SGHRS and CDR2 is YFSETQ in the germline V gene. The hyperthyroidism patients, aged 18 to 65, had been newly diagnosed, with under 2 months' duration. Fresh peripheral blood, roughly 9.4 ml, was the PBMC source. Whole-study results and caveats: Most thyroid clonotypes expanded beyond 0.001 frequency were also found in blood.

Investigators amplified TCR beta CDR3 regions from RNA transcripts. The library came from an HTBI-primed first-round RT-PCR and a second-round multiplex PCR. TCRdb reanalysed the multiplex PCR reads using MiXCR and keeps one entry per CDR3 protein. There are 680,000 or so distinct CDR3 sequences in the sample; about a fifth occur only once, and approximately 6.5% lies in the top ten. The rearrangement joins TRBV5-1 to TRBJ2-2; 10 positions agree with TRBD2. This TCR was sampled from a woman aged 18-29 years with stable Graves' hyperthyroidism. Some clones in this sample may be carry-over from other donors' samples. The sample was peripheral blood. CDR3 nucleotide sequence: TGCGCCACCTCGGGACTAGCGCCCGGGGAGCTGTTTTTT. This sequence encodes CATSGLAPGELFF.